The clone carrying this T cell receptor beta chain showed up just once. Its cognate antigen is unknown. Deletions cut 8 bases from V and 5 bases from J, with 25 bases between. The CDR3 is 16 residues long. In germline, CDR1 is MNHEY, CDR2 SMNVEV (reference sequence). This entry comes from a study of shared clonotypes between healthy human individuals. Study observations and caveats: Some clonotypes were shared by all four sorted-subset donors, while others were not shared. The non-shared ones had lower generation probabilities than the shared ones. Researchers found naive subsets generally carried larger estimated richness than memory subsets.

This table comes from immunoSEQ multiplex PCR, and its TCRdb copy is limited to in-frame clones, with some not included. Among under 700,000 clones, 85% to 95% were seen once, and the ten largest hold 0.095% to 0.14%. CD45RO-negative, CCR7-selected cells formed the naive CD8 fraction, which excluded terminally differentiated effector memory CD45RA+ cells. The receptor was derived from a woman aged 30 to 39 in good health. This chain links TRBV27 with TRBJ2-7; D not resolved. What was sequenced was naive CD8+ T cells sorted from blood. The CDR3 reads CASRLIWTQRPDEQYF. The CDR3 bases are TGTGCCAGCCGCCTAATTTGGACCCAGCGTCCAGACGAGCAGTACTTC.